This passage covers 16 T cell receptor beta chains from one sample sequenced in a study of T-cell memory formation after mild COVID-19. TCRdb recomputed calls from the 5' RACE reads with MiXCR, one row per CDR3 protein. Here the sample spans 200,000 to 250,000 distinct CDR3 sequences, around 8.8% being singletons. Sequencing used PBMCs or a T cell subset sorted from them (not recorded which). The receptors were sampled from a young man who had mild COVID-19 (a few samples of this study predate the infection). Cell type and time point are not known.

This clonotype showed up many times. The chain employs TRBV29-1 and TRBJ2-1; D call uncertain. Trimming took 2 bases from V and 1 from J, leaving 6 bases between them. This CDR3 spans 13 amino acids. CDR1 and CDR2 (germline): SQVTM, ANQGSEA. As DNA, the CDR3 is TGCAGCGTTGAAAGGATATCCTACAATGAGCAGTTCTTC. Translating gives CSVERISYNEQFF.

CDR3 amino acids: CASSLHREQEAFF. In DNA, the CDR3 is TGTGCCAGCAGCCTACACAGGGAGCAGGAAGCTTTCTTT. The genes are TRBV7-8 and TRBJ1-1; perhaps TRBD1 as D (6 bases). V lost 5 bases and J 8 bases, leaving 15 bases between the germline ends. This CDR3 region has 13 residues. The germline CDR1 and CDR2 sequences are SGHVS and FQNEAQ.

This chain links TRBV5-1 with TRBJ2-5, with D perhaps matching TRBD1 (6 bases). Germline assignment: CDR1 SGHRS and CDR2 YFSETQ. With 2 bases removed from V and 3 bases from J, the gap between germline ends came to 20 bases. The CDR3 runs to 17 residues. This chain's CDR3 is CASSFLQGYMDEETQYF. CDR3 DNA: TGCGCCAGCAGCTTCCTACAGGGATACATGGATGAAGAGACCCAGTACTTC.

Concerning this clonotype: A single base separates this from a much larger clone, so it may be a read error. V usage is TRBV7-2 and J usage is TRBJ2-3; 14 bases line up with TRBD2. This CDR3 spans 20 amino acids. Germline CDR1 and CDR2: SGHTA and FQGNSA. The trim removed 3 bases at V and 0 bases at J, leaving 11 bases unmatched. The CDR3 sequence: CASSFTPRTSGGTSTDTQYF. The DNA for the CDR3 is TGTGCCAGCAGCTTTACCCCCAGGACTAGCGGGGGGACCAGCACAGATACGCAGTATTTT.

In its sample, this clonotype was seen a few times. The chain carries TRBV19 and TRBJ1-1, with D maybe TRBD1 (5 bases). Trimming took off 4 bases at V and 9 bases at J, with 18 bases between the two ends. The CDR3 contains 14 residues. CDR1 is LNHDA, CDR2 SQIVND, per germline (reference sequence). The CDR3 DNA is TGTGCCAGTAGTACCTCGGGTACGGCAGGGAAAGCTTTCTTT. Translating gives CASSTSGTAGKAFF.

This clonotype has only a few counts. V and J are TRBV20-1 and TRBJ2-7; 10 nucleotides line up with TRBD1. J gave up 0 bases and V 3 bases, and 5 bases lay outside the gene matches. The CDR3 extends over 15 amino acids. Germline V gene data show CDR1 as DFQATT and CDR2 as SNEGSKA (reference sequence). CDR3 DNA: TGCAGTGCTAGTCCCGGGACAGGGGCCTCCTACGAGCAGTACTTC. It codes for CSASPGTGASYEQYF.

The sample holds a few counts of this clonotype. The J gene is TRBJ2-5, the V gene TRBV5-5, with a possible D match to TRBD2 (6 bases). Germline V gene sequence: CDR1 SGHKS, CDR2 YYEKEE (reference sequence). V shed 2 bases and J shed 3 bases, with 11 bases lying between them. The CDR3 extends over 14 amino acids. The CDR3 sequence is CASSLGGWEETQYF. In nucleotides, the CDR3 is TGTGCCAGCAGCTTAGGAGGGTGGGAAGAGACCCAGTACTTC.

This clonotype has at least ten counts. The J gene is TRBJ2-1, the V gene TRBV9, with D maybe TRBD1 (6 bases). Trimming cost V 4 bases and J 6 bases, with 26 bases left between them. The CDR3 is 18 amino acids. From germline, CDR1 is SGDLS and CDR2 YYNGEE. CDR3 in amino acids: CASSPGTGSNKRGNEQFF. In DNA, the CDR3 is TGTGCCAGCAGCCCCGGTACAGGGAGTAATAAACGCGGCAATGAGCAGTTCTTC.

This clonotype was picked up a small number of times. This rearrangement joins TRBV3-1 to TRBJ1-5, with D unclear. The CDR3 is made up of 14 amino acids. CDR1 is LGHDT and CDR2 is YNNKEL in the germline V gene (reference sequence). The germline V and J ends were trimmed by 5 bases and 3 bases, with 11 bases remaining between them. The CDR3 DNA reads TGTGCCAGCAGCACGGACGGTTACAATCAGCCCCAGCATTTT. The encoded protein is CASSTDGYNQPQHF.

This clonotype was seen more than once but under ten times. The rearrangement links TRBV3-1 to TRBJ2-2; D unclear. CDR1 LGHDT and CDR2 YNNKEL come from the germline V gene (reference sequence). There are 14 residues in the CDR3. V lost 3 bases, J lost 3 bases, and 8 bases lay in between. The CDR3 spells CASSQDGYTGELFF. In DNA, the CDR3 is TGTGCCAGCAGCCAGGACGGGTACACCGGGGAGCTGTTTTTT.

The chain is built from TRBV5-1 and TRBJ1-2; unclear D gene. Germline V CDR1 and CDR2: SGHRS, YFSETQ. The CDR3 length is 14 residues. V shed 2 bases and J shed 7 bases, with 15 bases lying between them. CDR3 protein: CASSFTGSLSGYTF. In DNA, the CDR3 is TGCGCCAGCAGCTTTACCGGGTCCTTGAGTGGCTACACCTTC. The complete variable domain, with remaining parts taken from reference TRBV5-1 and TRBJ1-2, reads KAGVTQTPRYLIKTRGQQVTLSCSPISGHRSVSWYQQTPGQGLQFLFEYFSETQRNKGNFPGRFSGRQFSNSRSEMNVSTLELGDSALYLCASSFTGSLSGYTFGSGTRLTVV.

The chain couples TRBV29-1 to TRBJ1-2; TRBD1 is a possible D gene (6 bases). The CDR3 sequence is 11 residues long. V shed 7 bases and J shed 9 bases, with 15 bases lying between them. Germline-derived CDR1 and CDR2 are SQVTM and ANQGSEA. CDR3 in DNA: TGCAGCGCTGGGGACAACGGGAGCTACACCTTC. This codes for CSAGDNGSYTF. The complete variable domain, with remaining parts taken from reference TRBV29-1 and TRBJ1-2, reads SAVISQKPSRDICQRGTSLTIQCQVDSQVTMMFWYRQQPGQSLTLIATANQGSEATYESGFVIDKFPISRPNLTFSTLTVSNMSPEDSSIYLCSAGDNGSYTFGSGTRLTVV.

At least ten counts were recorded for this clonotype. The J gene is TRBJ2-3, the V gene TRBV4-1, with D possibly being TRBD2 (5 bases). This CDR3 has 15 amino acids. The germline V gene encodes CDR1 MGHRA and CDR2 YSYEKL. With 0 bases removed from V and 7 bases from J, the gap between germline ends came to 14 bases. The CDR3 bases are TGCGCCAGCAGCCAAGAATACACGGGATCGAATACGCAGTATTTT. Amino acids: CASSQEYTGSNTQYF.

A remark on this clonotype: This may be a read error, as it is one base from a much larger clone. The chain has TRBV6-2 or TRBV6-3 and TRBJ2-7, with 9 nucleotides matching TRBD2. The DNA end is a closer match to TRBJ2-1, so the J assignment may be wrong. The germline gives CDR1 MNHEY, CDR2 SVGEGT. The CDR3 is 14 residues long. CDR3 DNA: TGTGCCAGCAATCGAGCGGGGGGTTCCTACGAGCAGTTCTTC. Encoded protein: CASNRAGGSYEQFF.

In nucleotides, the CDR3 is TGCGCCAGCAGCTTACAGGGGACCTCCTACGAGCAGTACTTC. Its protein is CASSLQGTSYEQYF. The chain combines TRBV5-1 with TRBJ2-7; 7 bases map to TRBD1. Germline CDR1 is SGHRS and CDR2 is YFSETQ. The CDR3 loop spans 14 amino acids. V shed 2 bases, J shed 0 bases, and the junction held 2 bases outside the gene matches.

This clonotype came up a few times. The V and J genes are TRBV10-3 and TRBJ2-7; D might be TRBD2 (5 bases). The CDR3 runs to 14 residues. V shed 2 bases and J shed 2 bases, with 10 bases lying between them. The germline V gene encodes CDR1 ENHRY and CDR2 SYGVKD. CDR3 amino acids: CAISEDIGTYEQYF. CDR3 sequence (DNA): TGTGCCATCAGTGAGGATATCGGGACCTACGAGCAGTACTTC.